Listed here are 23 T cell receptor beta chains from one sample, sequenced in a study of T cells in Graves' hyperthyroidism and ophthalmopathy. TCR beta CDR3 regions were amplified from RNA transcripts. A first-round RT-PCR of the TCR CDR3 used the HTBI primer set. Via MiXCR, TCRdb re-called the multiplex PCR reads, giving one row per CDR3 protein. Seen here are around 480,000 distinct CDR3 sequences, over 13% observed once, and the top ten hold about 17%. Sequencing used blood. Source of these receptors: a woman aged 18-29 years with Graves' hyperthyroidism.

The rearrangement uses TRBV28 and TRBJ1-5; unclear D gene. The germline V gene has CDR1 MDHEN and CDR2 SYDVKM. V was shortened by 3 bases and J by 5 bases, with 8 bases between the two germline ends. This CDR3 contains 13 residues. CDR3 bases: TGTGCCAGCAGTTTCGGGCAGGATCAGCCCCAGCATTTT. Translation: CASSFGQDQPQHF.

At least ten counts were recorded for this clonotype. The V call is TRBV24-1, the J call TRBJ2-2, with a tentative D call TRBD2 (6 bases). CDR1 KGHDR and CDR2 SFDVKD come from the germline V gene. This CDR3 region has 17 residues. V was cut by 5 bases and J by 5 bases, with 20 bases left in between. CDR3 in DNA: TGTGCCACCAGTGGACTGGGGGGACTCCCGCCGACCGGGGAGCTGTTTTTT. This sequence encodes CATSGLGGLPPTGELFF.

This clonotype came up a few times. As DNA, the CDR3 is TGTGCCAGCAGCTTGGGAGGGATTGGCTACACCTTC. Translation: CASSLGGIGYTF. This chain links TRBV7-3 with TRBJ1-2, with D unresolved. The V gene's germline CDR1 is SGHTA and CDR2 FQGTGA. Trimming took 3 bases from V and 7 from J, leaving 9 bases between them. The CDR3 runs 12 residues.

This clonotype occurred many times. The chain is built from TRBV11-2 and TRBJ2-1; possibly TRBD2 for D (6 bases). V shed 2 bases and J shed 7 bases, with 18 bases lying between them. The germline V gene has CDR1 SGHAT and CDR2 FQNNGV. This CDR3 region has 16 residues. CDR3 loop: CASSLMTRSAWNEQFF. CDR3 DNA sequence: TGTGCCAGCAGCTTAATGACTAGATCCGCGTGGAATGAGCAGTTCTTC.

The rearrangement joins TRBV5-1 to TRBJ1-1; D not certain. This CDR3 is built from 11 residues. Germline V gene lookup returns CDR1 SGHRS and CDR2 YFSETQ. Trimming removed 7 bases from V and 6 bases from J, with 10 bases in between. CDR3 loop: CASGKFPEAFF. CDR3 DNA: TGCGCCAGCGGAAAGTTCCCTGAAGCTTTCTTT.

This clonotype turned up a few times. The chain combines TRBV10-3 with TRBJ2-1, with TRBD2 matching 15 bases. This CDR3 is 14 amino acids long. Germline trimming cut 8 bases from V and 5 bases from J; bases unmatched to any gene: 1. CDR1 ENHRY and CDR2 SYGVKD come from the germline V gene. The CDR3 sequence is CAIRTSGRDNEQFF. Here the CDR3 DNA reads TGTGCCATCCGGACTAGCGGGAGGGACAATGAGCAGTTCTTC.

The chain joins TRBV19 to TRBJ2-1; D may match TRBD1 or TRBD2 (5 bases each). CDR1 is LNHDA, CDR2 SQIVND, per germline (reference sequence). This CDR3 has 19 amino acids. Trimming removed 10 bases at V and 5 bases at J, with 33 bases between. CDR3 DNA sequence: TGTGCCACCCTCGATCGGGACGAAAGGAAACCTGGGCCTAACAATGAGCAGTTCTTC. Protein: CATLDRDERKPGPNNEQFF.

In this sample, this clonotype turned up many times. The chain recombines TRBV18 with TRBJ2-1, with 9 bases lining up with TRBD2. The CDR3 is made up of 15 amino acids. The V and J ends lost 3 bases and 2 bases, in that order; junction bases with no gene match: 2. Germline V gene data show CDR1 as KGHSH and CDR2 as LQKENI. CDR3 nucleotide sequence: TGTGCCAGCTCACCGACTAGCGGTACCTACAATGAGCAGTTCTTC. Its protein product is CASSPTSGTYNEQFF.

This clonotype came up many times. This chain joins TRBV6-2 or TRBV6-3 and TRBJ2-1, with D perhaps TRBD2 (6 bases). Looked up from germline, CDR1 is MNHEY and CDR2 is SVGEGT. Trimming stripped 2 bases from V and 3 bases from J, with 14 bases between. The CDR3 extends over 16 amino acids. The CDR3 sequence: CASSYRGTSHYNEQFF. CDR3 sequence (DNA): TGTGCCAGCAGTTACCGGGGGACCAGTCACTACAATGAGCAGTTCTTC.

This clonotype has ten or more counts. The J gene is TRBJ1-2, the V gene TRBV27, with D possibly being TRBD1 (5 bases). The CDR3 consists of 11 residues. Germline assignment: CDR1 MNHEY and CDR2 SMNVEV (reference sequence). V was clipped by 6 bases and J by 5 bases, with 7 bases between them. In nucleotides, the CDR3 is TGTGCCAGCAGGGGGGTGTATGGCTACACCTTC. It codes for CASRGVYGYTF.

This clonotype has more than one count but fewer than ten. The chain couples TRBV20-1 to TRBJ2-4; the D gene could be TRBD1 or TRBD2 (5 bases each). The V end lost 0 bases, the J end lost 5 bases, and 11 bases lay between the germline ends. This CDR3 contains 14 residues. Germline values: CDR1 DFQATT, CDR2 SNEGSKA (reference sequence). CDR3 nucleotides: TGCAGTGCTAGAGATCTGGGGGTCGAAAACATTCAGTACTTC. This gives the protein CSARDLGVENIQYF.

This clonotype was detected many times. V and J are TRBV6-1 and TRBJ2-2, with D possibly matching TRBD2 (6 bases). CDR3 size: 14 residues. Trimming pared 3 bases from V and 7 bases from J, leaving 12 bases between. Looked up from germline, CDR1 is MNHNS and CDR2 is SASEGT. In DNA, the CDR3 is TGTGCCAGCAGTGAGACTAGGTCCAGCGGGGAGCTGTTTTTT. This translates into CASSETRSSGELFF.

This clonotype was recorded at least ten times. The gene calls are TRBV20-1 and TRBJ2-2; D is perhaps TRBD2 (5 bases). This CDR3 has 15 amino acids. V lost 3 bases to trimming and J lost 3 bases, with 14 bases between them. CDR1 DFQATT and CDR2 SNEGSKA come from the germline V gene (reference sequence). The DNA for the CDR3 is TGCAGTGCTAGGAAGAGGGATTTGTACACCGGGGAGCTGTTTTTT. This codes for CSARKRDLYTGELFF.

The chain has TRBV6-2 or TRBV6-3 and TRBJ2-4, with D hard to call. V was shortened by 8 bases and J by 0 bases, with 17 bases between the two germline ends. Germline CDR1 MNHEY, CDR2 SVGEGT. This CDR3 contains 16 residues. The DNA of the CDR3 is TGTGCCAGCGGGCCCGTATTAGCTCTAGCCAAAAACATTCAGTACTTC. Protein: CASGPVLALAKNIQYF.

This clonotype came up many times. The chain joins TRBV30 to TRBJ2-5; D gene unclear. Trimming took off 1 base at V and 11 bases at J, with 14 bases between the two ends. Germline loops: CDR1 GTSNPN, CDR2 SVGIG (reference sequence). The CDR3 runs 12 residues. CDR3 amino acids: CAWSENRKLQYF. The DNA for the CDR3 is TGTGCCTGGAGTGAAAACCGAAAGCTTCAGTACTTC.

This CDR3 is CASSLAPFKAGSYEQYF. The CDR3 coding sequence is TGTGCCAGCAGCTTAGCCCCTTTTAAAGCGGGGTCCTACGAGCAGTACTTC. The chain recombines TRBV7-6 with TRBJ2-7, with 7 bases lining up with TRBD2. Looked up from germline, CDR1 is SGHVS and CDR2 is FNYEAQ. Trimming took 0 bases from V and 1 from J; bases not matched to a gene: 9. The CDR3 totals 17 residues.

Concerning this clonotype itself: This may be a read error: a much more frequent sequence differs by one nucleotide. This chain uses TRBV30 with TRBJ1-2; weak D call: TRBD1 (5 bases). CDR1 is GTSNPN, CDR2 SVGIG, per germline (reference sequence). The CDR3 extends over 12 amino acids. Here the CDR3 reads CAWSAGGDGCTF. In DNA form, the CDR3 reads TGTGCCTGGAGCGCGGGAGGGGACGGCTGCACCTTC.

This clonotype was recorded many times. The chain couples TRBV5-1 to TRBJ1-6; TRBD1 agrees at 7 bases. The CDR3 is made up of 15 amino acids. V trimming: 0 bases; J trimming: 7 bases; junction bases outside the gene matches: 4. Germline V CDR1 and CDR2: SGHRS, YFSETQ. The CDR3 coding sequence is TGCGCCAGCAGCTTGGGACAGGGAAAGAATTCACCCCTCCACTTT. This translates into CASSLGQGKNSPLHF.

Here the CDR3 DNA reads TGCGCCAGCAGCCCCGGCGGGAGGAATTACGAGCAGTACTTC. It translates to CASSPGGRNYEQYF. The chain links TRBV5-1 to TRBJ2-7, with TRBD2 matching over 8 bases. This CDR3 contains 14 residues. Trimming at V came to 4 bases and at J to 4 bases, leaving 7 bases not matched to a gene. Germline V lookup: CDR1 SGHRS, CDR2 YFSETQ.

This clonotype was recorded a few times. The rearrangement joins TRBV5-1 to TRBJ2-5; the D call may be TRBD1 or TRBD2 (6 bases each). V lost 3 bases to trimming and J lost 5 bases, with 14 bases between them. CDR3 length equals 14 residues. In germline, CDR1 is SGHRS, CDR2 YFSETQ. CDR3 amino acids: CASSSTGAQETQYF. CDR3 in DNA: TGCGCCAGCAGCTCAACGGGGGCGCAGGAGACCCAGTACTTC.

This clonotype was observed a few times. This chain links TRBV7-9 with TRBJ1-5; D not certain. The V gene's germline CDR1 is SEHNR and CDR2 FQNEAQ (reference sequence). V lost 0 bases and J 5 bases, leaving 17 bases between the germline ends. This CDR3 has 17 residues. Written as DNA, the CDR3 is TGTGCCAGCAGCTTAGCTTGGGCTAAACACGGTCATCAGCCCCAGCATTTT. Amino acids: CASSLAWAKHGHQPQHF.

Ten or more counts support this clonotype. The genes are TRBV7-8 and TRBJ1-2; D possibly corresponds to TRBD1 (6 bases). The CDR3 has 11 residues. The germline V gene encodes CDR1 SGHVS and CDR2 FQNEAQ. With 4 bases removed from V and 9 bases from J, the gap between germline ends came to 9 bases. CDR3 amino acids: CASSSTGSYTF. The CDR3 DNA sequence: TGTGCCAGCAGCTCTACAGGGAGCTACACCTTC.

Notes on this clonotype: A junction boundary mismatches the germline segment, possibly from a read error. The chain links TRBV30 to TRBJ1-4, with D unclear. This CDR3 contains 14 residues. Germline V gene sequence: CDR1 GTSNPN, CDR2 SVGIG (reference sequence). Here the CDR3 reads CAWSVTAGGERLFF. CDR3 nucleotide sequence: TGTGCCTGGAGTGTAACCGCCGGAGGTGAAAGACTGTTTTTT.